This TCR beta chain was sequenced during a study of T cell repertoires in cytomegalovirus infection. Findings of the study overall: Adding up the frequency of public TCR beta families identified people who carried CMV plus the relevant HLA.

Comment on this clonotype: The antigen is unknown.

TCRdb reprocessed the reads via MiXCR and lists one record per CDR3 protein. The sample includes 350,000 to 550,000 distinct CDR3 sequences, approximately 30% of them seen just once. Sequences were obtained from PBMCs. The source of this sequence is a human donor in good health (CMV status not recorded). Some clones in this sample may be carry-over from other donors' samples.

CDR3 sequence reads: CASSLYAGSTDTQYF. CDR3 DNA: TGTGCCAGCAGTTTATATGCAGGCAGCACAGATACGCAGTATTTT. The chain joins TRBV28 to TRBJ2-3; no clear D gene. Deletions cut 1 base from V and 0 bases from J, with 8 bases between. This CDR3 is built from 15 residues. CDR1 is MDHEN and CDR2 is SYDVKM in the germline V gene.